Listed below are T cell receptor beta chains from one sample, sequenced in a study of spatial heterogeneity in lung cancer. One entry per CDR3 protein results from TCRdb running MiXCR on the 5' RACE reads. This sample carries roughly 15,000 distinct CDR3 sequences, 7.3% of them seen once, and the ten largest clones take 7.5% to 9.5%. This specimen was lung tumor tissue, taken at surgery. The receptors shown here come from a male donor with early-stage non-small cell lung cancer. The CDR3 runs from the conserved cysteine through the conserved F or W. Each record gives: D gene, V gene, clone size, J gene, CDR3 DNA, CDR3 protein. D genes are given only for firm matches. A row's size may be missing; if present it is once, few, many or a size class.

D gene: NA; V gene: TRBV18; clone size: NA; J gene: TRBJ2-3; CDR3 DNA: TGTGCCAGCTCAGCGGAAACTAACGCAGATACGCAGTATTTT; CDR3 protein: CASSAETNADTQYF
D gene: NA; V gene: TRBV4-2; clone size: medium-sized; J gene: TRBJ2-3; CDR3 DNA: TGTGCCAGCAGCCTTCACACCACTAGCACAGATACGCAGTATTTT; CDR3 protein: CASSLHTTSTDTQYF
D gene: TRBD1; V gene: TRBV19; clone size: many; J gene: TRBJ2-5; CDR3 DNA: TGTGCCAGCCGAAAGGGACAGGACTACCAAGAGACCCAGTACTTC; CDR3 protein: CASRKGQDYQETQYF
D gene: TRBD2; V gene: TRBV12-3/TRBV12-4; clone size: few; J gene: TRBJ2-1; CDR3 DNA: TGTGCCAGCAGTTTTCGGCTAGCGGGAGTTAGGGAGCAGTTCTTC; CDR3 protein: CASSFRLAGVREQFF
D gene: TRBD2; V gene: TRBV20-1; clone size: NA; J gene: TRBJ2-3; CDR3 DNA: TGCAGTGCTAGAGATCGGGGGGGGGGGACGACCACAGATACGCAGTATTTT; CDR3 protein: CSARDRGGGTTTDTQYF
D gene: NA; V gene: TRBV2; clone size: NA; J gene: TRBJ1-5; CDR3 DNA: TGTGCCAGCAGGGCCGGTTACCAAAATCAGCCCCAGCATTTT; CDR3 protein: CASRAGYQNQPQHF
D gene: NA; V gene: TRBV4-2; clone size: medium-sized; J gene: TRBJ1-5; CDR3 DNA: TGTGCCAGCAGCCAAGAGTTAGGAAAAGGCCAGCCCCAGCATTTT; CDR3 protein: CASSQELGKGQPQHF
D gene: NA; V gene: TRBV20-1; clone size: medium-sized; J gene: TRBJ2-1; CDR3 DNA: TGCAGTGCTAGAGGTGGAAGGAGCTCCTACAATGAGCAGTTCTTC; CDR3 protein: CSARGGRSSYNEQFF
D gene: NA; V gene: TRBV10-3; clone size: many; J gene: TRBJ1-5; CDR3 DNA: TGTGCCATCAGTGGGGGGACGGTTGACAATCAGCCCCAGCATTTT; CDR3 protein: CAISGGTVDNQPQHF
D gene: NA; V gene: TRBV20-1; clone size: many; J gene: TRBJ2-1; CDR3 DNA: TGCAGTGTCAGGGGCGGGGGCGTAGAGCAGTTCTTC; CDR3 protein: CSVRGGGVEQFF
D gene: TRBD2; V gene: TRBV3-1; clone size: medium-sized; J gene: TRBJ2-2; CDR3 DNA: TGTGCCAGCCGGACTAGCGGGATTTTGGAACACACCGGGGAGCTGTTTTTT; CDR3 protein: CASRTSGILEHTGELFF
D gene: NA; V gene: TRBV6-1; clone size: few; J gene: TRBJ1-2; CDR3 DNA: TGTGCCAGCAGTGAAGAGAAAGGGGGCTATGGCTACACCTTC; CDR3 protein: CASSEEKGGYGYTF
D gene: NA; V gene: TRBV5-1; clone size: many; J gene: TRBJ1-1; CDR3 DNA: TGCGCCAGCAGCTCCCCCAACACTGAAGCTTTCTTT; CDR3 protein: CASSSPNTEAFF
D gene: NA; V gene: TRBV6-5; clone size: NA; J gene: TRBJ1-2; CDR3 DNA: TGTGCCAGCAGTTGTGGCAGGGGATGGGGCTACACCTTC; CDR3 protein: CASSCGRGWGYTF
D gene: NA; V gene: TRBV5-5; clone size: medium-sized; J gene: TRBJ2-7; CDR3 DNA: TGTGCCAGCAGCTTGGGACAAAAAACGGACTACGAGCAGTACTTC; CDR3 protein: CASSLGQKTDYEQYF
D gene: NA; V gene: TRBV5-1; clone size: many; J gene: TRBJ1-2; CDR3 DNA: TGCGCCAGCAGGGGGGACGGACACGACTATGGCTACACCTTC; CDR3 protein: CASRGDGHDYGYTF
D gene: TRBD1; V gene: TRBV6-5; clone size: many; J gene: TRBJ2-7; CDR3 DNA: TGTGCCAGCGGACGGGACAGGGACGACGAGCAGTACTTC; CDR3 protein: CASGRDRDDEQYF
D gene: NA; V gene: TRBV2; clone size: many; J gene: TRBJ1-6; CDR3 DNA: TGTGCCAGCAGCCGCGACAGATTTAATTCACCCCTCCACTTT; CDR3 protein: CASSRDRFNSPLHF
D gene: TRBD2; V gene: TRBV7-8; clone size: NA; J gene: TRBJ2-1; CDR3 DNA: TGTGCCAGCAGCTTAGCTAGCGGGATCCATGAGCAGTTCTTC; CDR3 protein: CASSLASGIHEQFF
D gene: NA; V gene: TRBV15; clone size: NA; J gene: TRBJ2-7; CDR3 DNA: TGTGCCACCAGCAGAGTCGAAGGGGTCCGGACGGGTTCCTACGAGCAGTACTTC; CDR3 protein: CATSRVEGVRTGSYEQYF
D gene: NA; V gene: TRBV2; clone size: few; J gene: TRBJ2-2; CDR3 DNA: TGTGCCAGCAGTGAAGGGGGGAACACCGGGGAGCTGTTTTTT; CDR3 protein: CASSEGGNTGELFF
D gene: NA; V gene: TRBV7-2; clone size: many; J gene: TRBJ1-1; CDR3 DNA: TGTGCCAGCAGCATGGGCTGGTTTACTGAAGCTTTCTTT; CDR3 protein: CASSMGWFTEAFF
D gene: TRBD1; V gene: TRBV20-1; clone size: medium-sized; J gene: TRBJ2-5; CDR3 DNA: TGCAGTGCTAGAGCGCTACCGGGACAGGGGTTTCAAGAGACCCAGTACTTC; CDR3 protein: CSARALPGQGFQETQYF
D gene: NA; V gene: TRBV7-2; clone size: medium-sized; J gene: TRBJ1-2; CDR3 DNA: TGTGCCAGCAGCCTCCCCATAGGCATGGACGGCTACACCTTC; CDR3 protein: CASSLPIGMDGYTF
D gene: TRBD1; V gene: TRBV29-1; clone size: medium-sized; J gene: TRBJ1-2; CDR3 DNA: TGCAGCGTTGAAGATCCAGCACCGGGACAGGGTATCTATGGCTACACCTTC; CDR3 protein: CSVEDPAPGQGIYGYTF
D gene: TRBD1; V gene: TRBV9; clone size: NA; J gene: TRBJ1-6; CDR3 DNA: TGTGCCAGCAGCGTACAGGGGGGAAATTCACCCCTCCACTTT; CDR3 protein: CASSVQGGNSPLHF
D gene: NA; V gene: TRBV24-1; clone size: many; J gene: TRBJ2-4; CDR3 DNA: TGTGCCACCAGCCACTTGACCGAATATACCAGACGCCTACAACTTCTAGCCAAAAACATTCAGTACTTC; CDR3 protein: CATSHLTEYTRRLQLLAKNIQYF
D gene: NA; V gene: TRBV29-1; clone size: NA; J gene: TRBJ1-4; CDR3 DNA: TGCAGCGTTGAATCGGAGAATGAAAAACTGTTTTTT; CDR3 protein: CSVESENEKLFF
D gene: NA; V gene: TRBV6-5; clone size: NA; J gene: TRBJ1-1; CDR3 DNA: TGTGCCAGCAGCTACGGGAGGGCCCCTGAAGCTTTCTTT; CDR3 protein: CASSYGRAPEAFF
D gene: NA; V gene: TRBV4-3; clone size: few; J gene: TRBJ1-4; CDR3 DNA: TGCGCCAGCAGTAGATCCTACCTGGAAAAACTGTTTTTT; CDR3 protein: CASSRSYLEKLFF
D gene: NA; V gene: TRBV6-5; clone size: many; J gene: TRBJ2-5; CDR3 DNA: TGTGCCAGCTCGTCGCTACCCCGGGACCAAGGGATGGAGACCCAGTACTTC; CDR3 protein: CASSSLPRDQGMETQYF
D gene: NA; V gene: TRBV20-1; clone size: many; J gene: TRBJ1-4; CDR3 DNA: TGCAGTGCAAACATAGCAACTAATGAAAAACTGTTTTTT; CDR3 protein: CSANIATNEKLFF
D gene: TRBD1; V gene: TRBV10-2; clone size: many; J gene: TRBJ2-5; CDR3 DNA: TGCGCCAGCAGCTCGACAGGGTCGGAGACCCAGTACTTC; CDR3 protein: CASSSTGSETQYF
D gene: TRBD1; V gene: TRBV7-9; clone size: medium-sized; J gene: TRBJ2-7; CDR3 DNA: TGTGCCAGCAGCTTAACCGAAATAGACAGGGCTTCCTACGAGCAGTACTTC; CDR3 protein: CASSLTEIDRASYEQYF
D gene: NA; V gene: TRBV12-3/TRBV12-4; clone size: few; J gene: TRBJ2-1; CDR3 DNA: TGTGCCAGCAACGCCCGCGGGAAAGGATCCTACAATGAGCAGTTCTTC; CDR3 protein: CASNARGKGSYNEQFF
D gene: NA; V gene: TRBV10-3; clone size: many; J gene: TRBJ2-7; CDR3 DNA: TGTGCCATCAGTGGTAGTAGAGACGAGCAGTACTTC; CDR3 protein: CAISGSRDEQYF
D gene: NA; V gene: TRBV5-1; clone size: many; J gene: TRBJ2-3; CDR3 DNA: TGCGCCAGCAGCTTCCAGAGATCTAGCACAGATACGCAGTATTTT; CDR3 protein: CASSFQRSSTDTQYF
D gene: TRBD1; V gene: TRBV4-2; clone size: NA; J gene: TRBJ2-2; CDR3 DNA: TGTGCCAGCAGCCCTATTAGGGGGCCTGACACCGGGGAGCTGTTTTTT; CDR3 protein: CASSPIRGPDTGELFF
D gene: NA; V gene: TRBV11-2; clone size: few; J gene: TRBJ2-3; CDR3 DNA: TGTGCCAGCAGCTTAGTCAGAGATACGCAGTATTTT; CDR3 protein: CASSLVRDTQYF
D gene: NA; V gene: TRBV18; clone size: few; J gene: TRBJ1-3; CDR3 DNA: TGTGCCAGCTCGTCCTCCGGGACACCCGCCCTTTCTGGAAACACCATATATTTT; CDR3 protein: CASSSSGTPALSGNTIYF
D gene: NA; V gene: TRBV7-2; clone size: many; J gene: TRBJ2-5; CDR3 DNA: TGTGCCAGCAGCCCCCCTCCACCCTGGACCCAGTACTTC; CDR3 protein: CASSPPPPWTQYF
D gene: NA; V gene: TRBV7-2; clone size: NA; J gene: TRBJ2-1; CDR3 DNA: TGTGCCAGCAGCGCCGTAGCGCGGAATGAGCAGTTCTTC; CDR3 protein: CASSAVARNEQFF
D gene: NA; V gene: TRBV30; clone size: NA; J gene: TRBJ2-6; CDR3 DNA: TGTGCCTGGATGTGGGGAGCTGGGGCCAACGTCCTGACTTTC; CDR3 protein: CAWMWGAGANVLTF
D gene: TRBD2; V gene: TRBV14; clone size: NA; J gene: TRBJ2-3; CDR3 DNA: TGTGCCAGCAGCCAAGGACTAGCGCTGGAGGGCGAAACGCAGTATTTT; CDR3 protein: CASSQGLALEGETQYF
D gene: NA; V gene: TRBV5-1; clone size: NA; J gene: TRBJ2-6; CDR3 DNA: TGCGCCAGCAGCTTACGAGCGGATGGGGCCAACGTCCTGACTTTC; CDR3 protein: CASSLRADGANVLTF
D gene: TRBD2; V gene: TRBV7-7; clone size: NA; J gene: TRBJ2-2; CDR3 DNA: TGTGCCAGCAGCGACGGAGCGGGGGCCGACACCGGGGAGCTGTTTTTT; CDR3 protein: CASSDGAGADTGELFF
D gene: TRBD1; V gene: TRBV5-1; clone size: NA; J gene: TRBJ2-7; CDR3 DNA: TGCGCCAGCAGCTTGCAGGGACAGAGCTCCTACGAGCAGTACTTC; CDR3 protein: CASSLQGQSSYEQYF
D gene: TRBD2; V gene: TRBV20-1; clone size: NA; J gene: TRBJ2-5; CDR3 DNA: TGCAGTGCTAGAGTTACTAGCGGGAGGGCCAAGGTGGAGACCCAGTACTTC; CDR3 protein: CSARVTSGRAKVETQYF